The 32 T cell receptor beta chains reported below all come from one sample, sequenced in a study of T cell responses to AZD1222 COVID-19 vaccine. Sequencing used immunoSEQ multiplex PCR; TCRdb keeps in-frame clones, though not all of them. The sample lists roughly 120,000 clones, about 90% occurring once. The sample in question was peripheral blood, obtained on day 0 of AZD1222 vaccination. The receptors originated from an adult in good health.

This chain uses TRBV6-5 with TRBJ2-1; TRBD1 matches at 8 bases. V was clipped by 6 bases and J by 2 bases; unmatched bases: 3. There are 14 residues in the CDR3. Germline V lookup: CDR1 MNHEY, CDR2 SVGAGI. The CDR3: CASRDRATYNEQFF. CDR3 bases: TGTGCCAGCAGGGACAGGGCAACCTACAATGAGCAGTTCTTC.

The V and J genes are TRBV6-5 and TRBJ2-5, with TRBD2 identical over 7 bases. The V and J ends lost 10 bases and 2 bases, in that order; junction bases with no gene match: 7. Per germline, CDR1 MNHEY and CDR2 SVGAGI. This CDR3 is 13 amino acids long. The CDR3 nucleotides are TGTGCCACCACTATAGCGGGTCAAGAGACCCAGTACTTC. It codes for CATTIAGQETQYF.

CDR3 bases: TGTGCCAGCAGCTACGACCCTAGGGCCGAGCAGTACTTC. This gives the protein CASSYDPRAEQYF. The V and J genes are TRBV11-3 and TRBJ2-7, with unresolved D. The ends were cut back, 4 bases at V and 6 bases at J, with 13 bases in the middle. Looked up from germline, CDR1 is SGHNT and CDR2 is YENEEA. This CDR3 region has 13 residues.

The chain recombines TRBV7-2 with TRBJ1-1; 8 bases align to TRBD1. The CDR3 has 12 residues. Germline V gene data show CDR1 as SGHTA and CDR2 as FQGNSA. V lost 1 base and J lost 12; bases outside the gene matches: 4. The CDR3 is CASSLGTGRSFF. The CDR3 nucleotides are TGTGCCAGCAGCTTAGGGACAGGGAGATCTTTCTTT.

The chain recombines TRBV5-1 with TRBJ2-3; TRBD1 agrees at 8 bases. The germline V gene encodes CDR1 SGHRS and CDR2 YFSETQ. The CDR3 covers 16 residues. The J segment lost 4 bases and the V segment lost 0 bases, leaving 7 bases of the junction unmatched. CDR3 DNA sequence: TGCGCCAGCAGCTTGGGACGGACAGGGATGGCAGATACGCAGTATTTT. Amino acid sequence: CASSLGRTGMADTQYF.

V usage is TRBV9 and J usage is TRBJ1-1; D may be TRBD1 (5 bases). CDR3 length: 13 residues. Germline CDR1 SGDLS, CDR2 YYNGEE. V lost 0 bases and J lost 8, with 11 bases in between. The CDR3 DNA reads TGTGCCAGCAGCGTAGCACTCCGGGGCGAAGCTTTCTTT. Protein sequence: CASSVALRGEAFF.

The chain carries TRBV2 and TRBJ1-1; D call uncertain. Trimming took off 7 bases at V and 4 bases at J, with 13 bases between the two ends. Germline loops: CDR1 SNHLY, CDR2 FYNNEI. The CDR3 length is 13 residues. DNA of the CDR3: TGTGCCAGCACCCAGTCCCAGAGCACTGAAGCTTTCTTT. Its translation is CASTQSQSTEAFF.

The rearrangement joins TRBV19 to TRBJ2-4; 9 nucleotides match TRBD1. V shed 7 bases, J shed 10 bases, and the junction held 11 bases outside the gene matches. Germline CDR1 and CDR2: LNHDA and SQIVND (reference sequence). The CDR3 sequence is 14 residues long. CDR3 sequence: CASIGPGQGNIQYF. CDR3 DNA sequence: TGTGCCAGTATAGGACCGGGACAGGGCAATATTCAGTACTTC. Complete variable domain (other parts from reference TRBV19 and TRBJ2-4): DGGITQSPKYLFRKEGQNVTLSCEQNLNHDAMYWYRQDPGQGLRLIYYSQIVNDFQKGDIAEGYSVSREKKESFPLTVTSAQKNPTAFYLCASIGPGQGNIQYFGAGTRLSVL.

The chain joins TRBV19 to TRBJ1-1, with 9 bases matching TRBD1. The CDR3 covers 15 residues. The V segment lost 7 bases and the J segment 1 base; nucleotides outside the gene matches: 7. Germline lookup yields CDR1 LNHDA and CDR2 SQIVND (reference sequence). The CDR3: CASKQGAAANTEAFF. As DNA, the CDR3 is TGTGCCAGTAAACAGGGGGCAGCAGCGAACACTGAAGCTTTCTTT.

There are a few counts of this clone. The chain carries TRBV15 and TRBJ2-2; a possible D gene is TRBD1 (6 bases). In germline, CDR1 is LNHNV, CDR2 YYDKDF (reference sequence). Trimming shortened V by 5 bases and J by 6 bases, and 16 bases separated the two germline ends. The CDR3 runs to 15 residues. In DNA, the CDR3 is TGTGCCACCAGCGCGTATAGACAGGTCCCCGGGGAGCTGTTTTTT. Translating gives CATSAYRQVPGELFF.

This chain uses TRBV7-3 with TRBJ2-1, with 13 bases that match TRBD2. The V and J ends lost 4 bases and 6 bases, in that order; junction bases with no gene match: 6. CDR1 and CDR2 (germline): SGHTA, FQGTGA. CDR3 length: 16 amino acids. For the CDR3, the DNA is TGTGCCAGCAGCTCCCCCGGACTAGCGGGAGCCAATGAGCAGTTCTTC. Residues: CASSSPGLAGANEQFF. The full variable domain, with the rest looked up from reference TRBV7-3 and TRBJ2-1, is GAGVSQTPSNKVTEKGKYVELRCDPISGHTALYWYRQSLGQGPEFLIYFQGTGAADDSGLPNDRFFAVRPEGSVSTLKIQRTERGDSAVYLCASSSPGLAGANEQFFGPGTRLTVL.

The chain links TRBV5-1 to TRBJ2-2; 7 nucleotides match TRBD1. V shed 3 bases and J 1 base; nucleotides not matched to a gene: 12. Germline V gives CDR1 SGHRS, CDR2 YFSETQ. This CDR3 is 18 amino acids long. DNA for the CDR3: TGCGCCAGCAGCTCGCGACCCCGACAGGGAAAGAACACCGGGGAGCTGTTTTTT. Its translation is CASSSRPRQGKNTGELFF.

The chain is built from TRBV3-1 (or the pseudogene TRBV3-2) and TRBJ1-6; TRBD1 aligns across 9 bases. Germline CDR1 is LGHDT and CDR2 is YNNKEL (reference sequence). J lost 10 bases, V lost 4 bases, and 2 bases had no gene match. The CDR3 consists of 13 residues. CDR3 amino acids: CASSRDRESPLHF. CDR3 sequence (DNA): TGTGCCAGCAGCCGGGACAGGGAATCACCCCTCCACTTT.

The genes are TRBV10-3 and TRBJ2-2, with D possibly being TRBD1 (6 bases). V was pared by 3 bases and J by 3 bases, with 8 bases between. The CDR3 covers 14 residues. CDR1 and CDR2 from the germline V gene are ENHRY and SYGVKD. CDR3 in DNA: TGTGCCATCAGTGATGCAGGGGACACCGGGGAGCTGTTTTTT. Its translation is CAISDAGDTGELFF.

CDR3 in amino acids: CASSIGQGYEQYF. The CDR3 bases are TGTGCCAGTAGTATAGGCCAGGGCTACGAGCAGTACTTC. The rearrangement uses TRBV19 and TRBJ2-7, with a tentative D call TRBD1 (5 bases). This CDR3 has 13 residues. Trimming took off 1 base at V and 3 bases at J, with 7 bases between the two ends. CDR1 and CDR2 (germline): LNHDA, SQIVND (reference sequence).

The chain employs TRBV6-5 and TRBJ1-2; 7 bases are a match to TRBD1. Germline values: CDR1 MNHEY, CDR2 SVGAGI. V dropped 5 bases and J dropped 1; count of bases not matched to a gene: 7. The CDR3 consists of 15 residues. The CDR3 loop reads CASSRTGLGNYGYTF. In DNA form, the CDR3 reads TGTGCCAGCAGTAGGACAGGTTTGGGTAACTATGGCTACACCTTC.

This clone came up once. V gene TRBV11-3 combines with J gene TRBJ2-3; no clear D. This CDR3 comprises 11 residues. The germline gives CDR1 SGHNT, CDR2 YENEEA. Trimming removed 1 base from V and 6 bases from J, with 2 bases in between. The CDR3 region is CASSLGDTQYF. The CDR3 coding sequence is TGTGCCAGCAGCTTAGGGGATACGCAGTATTTT.

V and J are TRBV28 and TRBJ1-4; 10 nucleotides align to TRBD1. V shed 1 base and J 7 bases; nucleotides not matched to a gene: 9. This CDR3 region has 17 residues. From germline, CDR1 is MDHEN and CDR2 SYDVKM. The CDR3 DNA is TGTGCCAGCAGTTTATATGGGGGGGACAGGGGAGGTGAAAAACTGTTTTTT. Translating it yields CASSLYGGDRGGEKLFF.

V gene TRBV12-5 combines with J gene TRBJ1-1; weak D call: TRBD1 (5 bases). CDR3 size: 14 residues. With 4 bases removed from V and 5 bases from J, the gap between germline ends came to 14 bases. CDR1 is LGHNT and CDR2 is FRNRAP in the germline V gene. The CDR3 sequence: CASGWDGGRTEAFF. The DNA for the CDR3 is TGTGCTAGTGGTTGGGACGGTGGAAGGACTGAAGCTTTCTTT.

The gene calls are TRBV28 and TRBJ1-1; D gene uncertain. The germline CDR1 and CDR2 sequences are MDHEN and SYDVKM. The length of the CDR3 is 12 residues. Trimming removed 11 bases at V and 0 bases at J, with 10 bases between. CDR3 in amino acids: CAAVRVNTEAFF. CDR3 nucleotides: TGTGCCGCCGTCCGGGTGAACACTGAAGCTTTCTTT.

V usage is TRBV19 and J usage is TRBJ2-7; 13 bases line up with TRBD2. Per germline, CDR1 LNHDA and CDR2 SQIVND (reference sequence). The CDR3 totals 16 residues. The junction had 9 bases not matched to a gene; V was cut back by 6 bases and J by 4 bases. The chain's CDR3 is CASSPLAGGKLYEQYF. Written as DNA, the CDR3 is TGTGCCAGTAGCCCACTAGCGGGAGGGAAACTATACGAGCAGTACTTC. The variable domain in full, completed from reference TRBV19 and TRBJ2-7, reads DGGITQSPKYLFRKEGQNVTLSCEQNLNHDAMYWYRQDPGQGLRLIYYSQIVNDFQKGDIAEGYSVSREKKESFPLTVTSAQKNPTAFYLCASSPLAGGKLYEQYFGPGTRLTVT.

The V gene is TRBV5-1, the J gene TRBJ1-1; D might be TRBD1 (6 bases). Trimming shortened V by 0 bases and J by 5 bases, and 14 bases separated the two germline ends. There are 15 residues in the CDR3. Germline-derived CDR1 and CDR2 are SGHRS and YFSETQ. CDR3 DNA sequence: TGCGCCAGCAGCTTGGAGGGCAGGGGAGGGACTGAAGCTTTCTTT. Protein product: CASSLEGRGGTEAFF.

The chain is built from TRBV12-5 and TRBJ2-1; 8 positions match TRBD2. Germline loops: CDR1 LGHNT, CDR2 FRNRAP. Unmatched junction bases numbered 10, after V lost 5 bases and J lost 7 bases. The CDR3 contains 15 residues. The CDR3 spells CASGPLREGGNEQFF. In DNA, the CDR3 is TGTGCTAGTGGTCCATTACGGGAGGGAGGGAATGAGCAGTTCTTC.

The rearrangement links TRBV19 to TRBJ1-4; TRBD1 might be the D (6 bases). The V and J ends lost 6 bases and 1 base respectively, with 9 bases between them. CDR1 is LNHDA and CDR2 is SQIVND in the germline V gene (reference sequence). The CDR3 runs 14 residues. The CDR3 reads CASRQGRTNEKLFF. The CDR3 nucleotides read TGTGCCAGTAGGCAGGGGAGAACTAATGAAAAACTGTTTTTT. The full variable domain, in which reference TRBV19 and TRBJ1-4 provide the parts outside the CDR3, is DGGITQSPKYLFRKEGQNVTLSCEQNLNHDAMYWYRQDPGQGLRLIYYSQIVNDFQKGDIAEGYSVSREKKESFPLTVTSAQKNPTAFYLCASRQGRTNEKLFFGSGTQLSVL.

The CDR3 sequence is CASSWGDTQYF. The CDR3 DNA sequence: TGTGCCAGCAGTTGGGGAGATACGCAGTATTTT. This chain uses TRBV25-1 with TRBJ2-3; D call uncertain. V dropped 5 bases and J dropped 5 bases, with 5 bases sitting between them. The germline V gene has CDR1 MGHDK and CDR2 SYGVNS. The CDR3 spans 11 residues.

The chain has TRBV7-2 and TRBJ2-1; 12 nucleotides match TRBD2. Per germline, CDR1 SGHTA and CDR2 FQGNSA. V lost 7 bases, J lost 6 bases, and 7 bases stayed unmatched. The CDR3 runs to 15 residues. CDR3 coding DNA: TGTGCCAGCAACTTGGGACTAGCGGGTTTCAATGAGCAGTTCTTC. Translation: CASNLGLAGFNEQFF. Combining the CDR3 with reference TRBV7-2 and TRBJ2-1 gives the whole variable domain GAGVSQSPSNKVTEKGKDVELRCDPISGHTALYWYRQSLGQGLEFLIYFQGNSAPDKSGLPSDRFSAERTGGSVSTLTIQRTQQEDSAVYLCASNLGLAGFNEQFFGPGTRLTVL.

This sequence joins TRBV15 and TRBJ1-5; D not resolved. Germline CDR1 reads LNHNV; CDR2 reads YYDKDF (reference sequence). Trimming left V 4 bases short and J 1 base short, with 8 bases between. The CDR3 consists of 14 residues. The CDR3 DNA reads as TGTGCCACCAGCACCCTATTCAGCAATCAGCCCCAGCATTTT. Translating gives CATSTLFSNQPQHF. The full variable domain, completed using reference TRBV15 and TRBJ1-5, is DAMVIQNPRYQVTQFGKPVTLSCSQTLNHNVMYWYQQKSSQAPKLLFHYYDKDFNNEADTPDNFQSRRPNTSFCFLDIRSPGLGDTAMYLCATSTLFSNQPQHFGDGTRLSIL.

This chain links TRBV11-3 with TRBJ1-1, with D unclear. The CDR3 is made up of 13 amino acids. Trimming shortened V by 3 bases and J by 6 bases, and 11 bases separated the two germline ends. The germline CDR1 and CDR2 sequences are SGHNT and YENEEA. CDR3 coding DNA: TGTGCCAGCAGCTTGGTTCCCGGGGCTGAAGCTTTCTTT. It is translated as CASSLVPGAEAFF.

A word on this clone: One end of the junction is discordant with germline, which a read error may explain. This sequence joins TRBV5-4 and TRBJ1-4; D may be TRBD1 (5 bases). Germline V gene lookup returns CDR1 SGHNT and CDR2 YYREEE (reference sequence). The CDR3 covers 15 residues. This chain's CDR3 is CASSLGVGGPEKLFF. The CDR3 coding sequence is TGTGCCAGCAGTTTGGGGGTCGGCGGCCCTGAAAAACTGTTTTTT.

The chain has TRBV18 and TRBJ1-1, with D maybe TRBD1 (5 bases). V lost 4 bases to trimming and J lost 5 bases, with 8 bases between them. Per the germline V gene, CDR1 is KGHSH and CDR2 is LQKENI. The CDR3 consists of 12 residues. The CDR3 loop is CASSLQETEAFF. The DNA of the CDR3 is TGTGCCAGCTCACTACAGGAAACTGAAGCTTTCTTT.

V is TRBV5-4 and J is TRBJ1-2; 7 positions agree with TRBD1. CDR1 and CDR2 (germline): SGHNT, YYREEE (reference sequence). V shed 6 bases, J shed 2 bases, and the junction held 10 bases outside the gene matches. This CDR3 spans 15 amino acids. The CDR3 nucleotides are TGTGCCAGCAACCCGTCAGGGGGGGGGAACTATGGCTACACCTTC. Translation gives CASNPSGGGNYGYTF.

This chain connects TRBV21-1 to TRBJ1-1; TRBD1 is taken as the D call from the table, unchecked against the DNA. TRBV21-1 is a pseudogene. This CDR3 contains 16 residues. CDR3 sequence reads: CASSKGLGAVGTEAFF. For the CDR3, the DNA is TGTGCCAGCAGCAAAGGGCTAGGGGCAGTGGGCACTGAAGCTTTCTTT.